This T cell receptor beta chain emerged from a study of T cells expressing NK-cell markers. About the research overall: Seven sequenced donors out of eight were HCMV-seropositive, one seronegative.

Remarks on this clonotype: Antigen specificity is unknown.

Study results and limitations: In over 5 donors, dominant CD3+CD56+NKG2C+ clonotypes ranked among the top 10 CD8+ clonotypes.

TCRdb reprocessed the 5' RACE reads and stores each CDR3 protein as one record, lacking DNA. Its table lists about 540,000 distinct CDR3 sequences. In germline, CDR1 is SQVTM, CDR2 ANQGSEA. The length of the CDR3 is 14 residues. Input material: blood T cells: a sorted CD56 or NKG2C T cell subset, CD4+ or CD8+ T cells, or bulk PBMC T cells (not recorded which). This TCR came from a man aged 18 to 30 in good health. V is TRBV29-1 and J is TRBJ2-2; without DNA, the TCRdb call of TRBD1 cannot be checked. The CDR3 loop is CSAGAIHGTGELFF.